The subject of this entry is one T cell receptor (beta chain). What it binds is not known. Clones were read by immunoSEQ multiplex PCR, and TCRdb kept only the in-frame ones, dropping some. The sample has 100,000 to 150,000 clones, approximately 91% seen once. The source of the sample is a study of cytomegalovirus exposure and HLA in healthy donors. Regarding the study as a whole: The study put 150 to 200 TCR beta chains on its list as cytomegalovirus-associated.

V dropped 10 bases and J dropped 3; count of bases not matched to a gene: 10. Looked up from germline, CDR1 is SEHNR and CDR2 is FQNEAQ (reference sequence). The CDR3 has 14 residues. Sequenced: PBMCs. This TCR came from a man aged 18 to 30 in good health and CMV-seropositive. This chain connects TRBV7-9 to TRBJ2-7; 9 bases fit TRBD1. CDR3 in amino acids: CATPGGTGNYEQYF. The CDR3 DNA reads as TGTGCCACTCCCGGGGGGACAGGGAACTACGAGCAGTACTTC.